This passage covers 5 T cell receptor beta chains from one sample sequenced in a study of Tregs in tolerant kidney transplant recipients. The repertoire was sequenced with immunoSEQ multiplex PCR; TCRdb's copy has only in-frame clones and lacks some. Seen here are some 240,000 clones, about 86% observed once, and the top ten hold over 0.5%. Sequenced material: CD4+ T cells from blood. The receptors come from a human donor in good health.

V and J are TRBV12-5 and TRBJ2-1; perhaps TRBD2 as D (6 bases). The CDR3 loop spans 17 amino acids. With 0 bases removed from V and 0 bases from J, the gap between germline ends came to 12 bases. Per the germline V gene, CDR1 is LGHNT and CDR2 is FRNRAP. This CDR3 is CASGLVPDGSSYNEQFF. The CDR3 DNA reads as TGTGCTAGTGGTTTGGTACCGGACGGGAGCTCCTACAATGAGCAGTTCTTC.

V gene TRBV7-9 combines with J gene TRBJ2-5; the D is unclear. The germline CDR1 and CDR2 sequences are SEHNR and FQNEAQ (reference sequence). V lost 4 bases and J lost 3, with 3 bases in between. The CDR3 has 11 amino acids. For the CDR3, the DNA is TGTGCCAGCAGCTCCAAAGAGACCCAGTACTTC. Its translation is CASSSKETQYF.

The V and J genes are TRBV4-1 and TRBJ1-2; D perhaps matches TRBD1 (6 bases). CDR3 length equals 14 residues. The V gene lost 8 bases and the J gene lost 3 bases, with 16 bases spanning the gap. Germline V gene data show CDR1 as MGHRA and CDR2 as YSYEKL. This chain's CDR3 is CASGRDTEHYGYTF. The CDR3 region has the DNA TGCGCCAGCGGCCGGGACACCGAACACTATGGCTACACCTTC.

This sequence joins TRBV18 and TRBJ1-2; D remains unclear. Trimming removed 0 bases at V and 4 bases at J, with 15 bases between. The CDR3 consists of 16 residues. CDR1 and CDR2 (germline): KGHSH, LQKENI. The CDR3 region is CASSPPSSSMGYGYTF. The DNA for the CDR3 is TGTGCCAGCTCACCACCGTCCAGCTCCATGGGCTATGGCTACACCTTC. Drawing the rest from reference TRBV18 and TRBJ1-2, the complete variable domain is NAGVMQNPRHLVRRRGQEARLRCSPMKGHSHVYWYRQLPEEGLKFMVYLQKENIIDESGMPKERFSAEFPKEGPSILRIQQVVRGDSAAYFCASSPPSSSMGYGYTFGSGTRLTVV.

V usage is TRBV18 and J usage is TRBJ1-1; no clear D. The length of the CDR3 is 13 residues. Trimming removed 8 bases at V and 3 bases at J, with 13 bases between. The V gene's germline CDR1 is KGHSH and CDR2 LQKENI. CDR3 DNA sequence: TGTGCCAGCCCTTTCAACGAGGACACTGAAGCTTTCTTT. As protein: CASPFNEDTEAFF.